The clone carrying this TCR beta chain was counted between two and nine times. J gave up 3 bases and V 2 bases, and 4 bases lay outside the gene matches. Germline loops: CDR1 SGHTA, CDR2 FQGNSA. The CDR3 covers 15 residues. These data are taken from a study of blood T cell repertoires in COVID-19. Study overall: The origin of the acute and convalescent COVID-19 samples was the United States, Italy and Spain. T cells, B-cell-depleted T cells, or PBMCs supplied cDNA or gDNA.

Original analysis: Reference gene primer amplification gave estimated nucleated cell counts. The repertoire was sequenced with immunoSEQ multiplex PCR; TCRdb's copy has only in-frame clones and lacks some. That table furnishes V, J and clone size, whereas the DNA furnished D and trimming. This table has some 100,000 clones, roughly 78% appearing once. Material for sequencing was peripheral blood. The chain couples TRBV7-2 to TRBJ2-1, with 7 positions matching TRBD2. The clonotype comes from a man in his forties or fifties with active or convalescent COVID-19. The CDR3 DNA reads as TGTGCCAGCAGCTTATGGGCGGGGGTCTACAATGAGCAGTTCTTC. Translated: CASSLWAGVYNEQFF.